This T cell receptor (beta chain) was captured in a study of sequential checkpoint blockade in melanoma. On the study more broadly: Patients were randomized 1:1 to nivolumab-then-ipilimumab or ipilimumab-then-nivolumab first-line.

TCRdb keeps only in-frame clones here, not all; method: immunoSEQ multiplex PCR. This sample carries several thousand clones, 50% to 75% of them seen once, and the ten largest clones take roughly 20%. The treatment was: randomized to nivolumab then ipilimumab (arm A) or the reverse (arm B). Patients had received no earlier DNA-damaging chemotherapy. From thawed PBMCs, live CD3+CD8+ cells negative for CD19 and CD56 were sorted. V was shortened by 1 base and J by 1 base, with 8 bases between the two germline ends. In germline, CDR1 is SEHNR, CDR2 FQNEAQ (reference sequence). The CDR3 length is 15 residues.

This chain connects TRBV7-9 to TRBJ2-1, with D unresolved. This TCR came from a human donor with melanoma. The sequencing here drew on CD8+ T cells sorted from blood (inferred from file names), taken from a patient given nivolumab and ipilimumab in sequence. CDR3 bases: TGTGCCAGCAGCTTAGGTATCGGTTCCTACAATGAGCAGTTCTTC. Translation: CASSLGIGSYNEQFF.